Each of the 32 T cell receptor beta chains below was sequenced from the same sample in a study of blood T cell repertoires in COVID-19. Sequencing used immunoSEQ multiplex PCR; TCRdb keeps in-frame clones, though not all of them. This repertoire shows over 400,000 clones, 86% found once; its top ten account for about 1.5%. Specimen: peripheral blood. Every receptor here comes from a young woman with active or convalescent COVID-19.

The CDR3: CASSKRGMDQDGFSPLHF. DNA for the CDR3: TGTGCCAGCAGCAAAAGGGGGATGGACCAGGATGGGTTTTCACCCCTCCACTTT. V usage is TRBV21-1 and J usage is TRBJ1-6; the table names TRBD1, a call not compared with the DNA. TRBV21-1 is a pseudogene. This CDR3 spans 18 amino acids.

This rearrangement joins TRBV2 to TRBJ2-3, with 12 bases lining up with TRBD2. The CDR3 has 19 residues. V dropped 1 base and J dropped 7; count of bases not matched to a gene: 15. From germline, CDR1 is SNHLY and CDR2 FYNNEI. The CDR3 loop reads CASSEEQGLLAGGGNTQYF. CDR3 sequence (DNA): TGTGCCAGCAGTGAAGAGCAGGGCTTACTAGCGGGAGGTGGAAATACGCAGTATTTT.

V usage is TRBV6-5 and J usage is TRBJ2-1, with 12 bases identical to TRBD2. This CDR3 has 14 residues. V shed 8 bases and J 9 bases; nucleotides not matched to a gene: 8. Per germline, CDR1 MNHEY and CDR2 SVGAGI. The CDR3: CASEGSSGGVEQFF. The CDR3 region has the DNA TGTGCCAGCGAGGGGTCTAGCGGGGGGGTTGAGCAGTTCTTC.

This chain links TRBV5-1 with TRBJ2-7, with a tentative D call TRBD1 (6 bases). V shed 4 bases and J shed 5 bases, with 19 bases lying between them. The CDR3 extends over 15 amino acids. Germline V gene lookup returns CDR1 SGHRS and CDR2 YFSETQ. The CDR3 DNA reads TGCGCCAGCAGCACCACGGGGTCCAGGGGAGACGAGCAGTACTTC. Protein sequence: CASSTTGSRGDEQYF. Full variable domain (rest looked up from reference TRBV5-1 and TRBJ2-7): KAGVTQTPRYLIKTRGQQVTLSCSPISGHRSVSWYQQTPGQGLQFLFEYFSETQRNKGNFPGRFSGRQFSNSRSEMNVSTLELGDSALYLCASSTTGSRGDEQYFGPGTRLTVT.

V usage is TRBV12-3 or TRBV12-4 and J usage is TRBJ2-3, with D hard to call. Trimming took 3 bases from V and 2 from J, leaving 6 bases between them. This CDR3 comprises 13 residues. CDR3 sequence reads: CASSFGFTDTQYF. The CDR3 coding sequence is TGTGCCAGCAGTTTCGGGTTCACAGATACGCAGTATTTT.

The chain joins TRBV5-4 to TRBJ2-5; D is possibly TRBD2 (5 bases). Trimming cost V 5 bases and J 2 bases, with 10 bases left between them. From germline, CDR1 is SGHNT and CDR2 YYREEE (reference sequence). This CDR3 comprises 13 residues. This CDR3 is CASSVRTQETQYF. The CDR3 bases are TGTGCCAGCAGTGTTAGGACTCAAGAGACCCAGTACTTC.

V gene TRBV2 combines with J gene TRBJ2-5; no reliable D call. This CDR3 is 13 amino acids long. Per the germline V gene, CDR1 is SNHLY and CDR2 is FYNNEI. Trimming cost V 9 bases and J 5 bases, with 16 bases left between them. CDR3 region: CARRTNTSETQYF. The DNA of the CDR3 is TGTGCCAGAAGAACGAACACCTCGGAGACCCAGTACTTC.

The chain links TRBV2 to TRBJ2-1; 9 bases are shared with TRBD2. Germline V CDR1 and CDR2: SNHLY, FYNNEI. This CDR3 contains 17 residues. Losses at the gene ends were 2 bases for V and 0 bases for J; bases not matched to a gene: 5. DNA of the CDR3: TGTGCCAGCAGTGAACTCAGTAGCGGGGGCTCCTACAATGAGCAGTTCTTC. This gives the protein CASSELSSGGSYNEQFF.

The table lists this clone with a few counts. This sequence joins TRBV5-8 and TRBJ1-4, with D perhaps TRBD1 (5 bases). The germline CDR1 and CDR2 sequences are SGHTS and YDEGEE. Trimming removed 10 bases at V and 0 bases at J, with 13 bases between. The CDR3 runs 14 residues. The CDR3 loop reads CASAKGPTNEKLFF. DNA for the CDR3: TGTGCCTCTGCTAAGGGGCCAACTAATGAAAAACTGTTTTTT.

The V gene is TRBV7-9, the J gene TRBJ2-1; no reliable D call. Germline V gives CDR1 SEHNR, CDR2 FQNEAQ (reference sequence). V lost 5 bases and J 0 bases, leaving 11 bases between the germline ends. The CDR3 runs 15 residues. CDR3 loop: CASSNAPSSYNEQFF. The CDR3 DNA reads TGTGCCAGCAGCAACGCACCGAGCTCCTACAATGAGCAGTTCTTC.

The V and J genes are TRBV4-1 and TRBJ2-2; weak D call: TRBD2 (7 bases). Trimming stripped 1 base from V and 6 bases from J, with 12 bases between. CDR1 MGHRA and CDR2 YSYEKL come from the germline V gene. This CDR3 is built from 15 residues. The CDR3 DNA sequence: TGCGCCAGCAGCCAAGTGTGGGGGGGCTCCGGGGAGCTGTTTTTT. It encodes CASSQVWGGSGELFF.

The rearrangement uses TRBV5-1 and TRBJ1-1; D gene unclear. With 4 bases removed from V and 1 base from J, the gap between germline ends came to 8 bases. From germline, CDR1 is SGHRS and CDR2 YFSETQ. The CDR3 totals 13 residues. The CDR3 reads CASSARRNTEAFF. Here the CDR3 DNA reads TGCGCCAGCAGCGCACGGAGGAACACTGAAGCTTTCTTT.

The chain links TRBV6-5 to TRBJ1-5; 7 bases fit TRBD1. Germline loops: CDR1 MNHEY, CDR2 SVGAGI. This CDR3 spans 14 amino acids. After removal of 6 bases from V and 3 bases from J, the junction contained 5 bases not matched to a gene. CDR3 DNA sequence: TGTGCCAGCAGACCAGGGGGAAACAATCAGCCCCAGCATTTT. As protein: CASRPGGNNQPQHF.

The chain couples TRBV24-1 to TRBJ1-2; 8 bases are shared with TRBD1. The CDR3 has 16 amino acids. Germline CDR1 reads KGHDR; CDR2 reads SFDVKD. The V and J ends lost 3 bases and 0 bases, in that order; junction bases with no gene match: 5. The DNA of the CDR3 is TGTGCCACCAGTGATAGCCGGGACAGGCCTAACTATGGCTACACCTTC. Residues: CATSDSRDRPNYGYTF.

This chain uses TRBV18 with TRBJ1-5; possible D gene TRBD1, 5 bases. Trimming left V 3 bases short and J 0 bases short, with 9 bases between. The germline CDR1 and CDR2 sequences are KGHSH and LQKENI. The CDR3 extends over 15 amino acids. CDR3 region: CASSPFDSSNQPQHF. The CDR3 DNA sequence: TGTGCCAGCTCACCCTTCGACAGTAGCAATCAGCCCCAGCATTTT.

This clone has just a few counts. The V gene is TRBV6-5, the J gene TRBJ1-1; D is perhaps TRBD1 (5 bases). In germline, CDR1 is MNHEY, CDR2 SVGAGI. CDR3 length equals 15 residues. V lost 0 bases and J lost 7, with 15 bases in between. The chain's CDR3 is CASSYSFSPQGEAFF. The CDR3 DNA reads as TGTGCCAGCAGTTACTCCTTTTCCCCCCAGGGTGAAGCTTTCTTT.

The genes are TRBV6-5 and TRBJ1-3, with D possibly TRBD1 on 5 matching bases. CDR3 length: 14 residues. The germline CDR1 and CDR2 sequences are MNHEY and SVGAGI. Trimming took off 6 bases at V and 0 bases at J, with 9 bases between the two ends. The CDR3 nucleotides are TGTGCCAGCAGGGGGGGGAGCTCTGGAAACACCATATATTTT. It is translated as CASRGGSSGNTIYF.

The CDR3 protein is CATSRNLAGGPGETQYF. For the CDR3, the DNA is TGTGCCACCAGCAGAAACTTAGCGGGAGGGCCGGGAGAGACCCAGTACTTC. The chain recombines TRBV15 with TRBJ2-5; 11 nucleotides match TRBD2. Looked up from germline, CDR1 is LNHNV and CDR2 is YYDKDF (reference sequence). V lost 2 bases and J lost 4; bases outside the gene matches: 9. This CDR3 is built from 17 residues.

The CDR3 DNA reads as TGTGCCAGTAGTGGGCGGGGAGGGACAGATACGCAGTATTTT. Its protein is CASSGRGGTDTQYF. V is TRBV19 and J is TRBJ2-3, with 7 positions matching TRBD2. The CDR3 is 14 residues long. The ends lost 5 bases at V and 3 bases at J; junction bases unmatched: 5. From germline, CDR1 is LNHDA and CDR2 SQIVND (reference sequence).

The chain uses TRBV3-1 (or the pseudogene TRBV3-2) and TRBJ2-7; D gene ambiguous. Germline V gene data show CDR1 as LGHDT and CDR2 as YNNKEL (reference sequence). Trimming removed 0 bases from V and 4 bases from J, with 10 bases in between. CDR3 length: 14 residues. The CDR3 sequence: CASSQDGPPYEQYF. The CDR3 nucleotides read TGTGCCAGCAGCCAAGATGGCCCCCCTTACGAGCAGTACTTC.

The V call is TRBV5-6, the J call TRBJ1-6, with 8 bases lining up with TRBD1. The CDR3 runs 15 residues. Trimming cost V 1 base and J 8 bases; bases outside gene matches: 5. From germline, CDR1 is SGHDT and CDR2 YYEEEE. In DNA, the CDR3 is TGTGCCAGCAGCTTGTTCCCGACAGGGGATTCACCCCTCCACTTT. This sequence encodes CASSLFPTGDSPLHF.

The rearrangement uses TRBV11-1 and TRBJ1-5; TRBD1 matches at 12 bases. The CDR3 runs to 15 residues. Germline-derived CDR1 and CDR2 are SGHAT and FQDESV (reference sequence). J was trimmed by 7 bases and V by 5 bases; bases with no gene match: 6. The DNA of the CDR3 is TGTGCCAGCAGCCGGGACAGGGGGCTAGGGCAGCCCCAGCATTTT. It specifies CASSRDRGLGQPQHF.

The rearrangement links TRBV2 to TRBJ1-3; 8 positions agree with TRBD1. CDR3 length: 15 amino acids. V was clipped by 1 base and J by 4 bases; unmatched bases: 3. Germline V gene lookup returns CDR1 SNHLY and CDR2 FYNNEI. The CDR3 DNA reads TGTGCCAGCAGTGAAGAGTGGACAGGGGGAAACACCATATATTTT. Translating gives CASSEEWTGGNTIYF.

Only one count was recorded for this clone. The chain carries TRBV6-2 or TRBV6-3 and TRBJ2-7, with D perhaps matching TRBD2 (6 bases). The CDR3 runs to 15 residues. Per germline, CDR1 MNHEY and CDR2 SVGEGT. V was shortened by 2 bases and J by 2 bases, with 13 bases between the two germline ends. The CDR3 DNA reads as TGTGCCAGCAGTTACGGACTACCCCCAACCTACGAGCAGTACTTC. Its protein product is CASSYGLPPTYEQYF.

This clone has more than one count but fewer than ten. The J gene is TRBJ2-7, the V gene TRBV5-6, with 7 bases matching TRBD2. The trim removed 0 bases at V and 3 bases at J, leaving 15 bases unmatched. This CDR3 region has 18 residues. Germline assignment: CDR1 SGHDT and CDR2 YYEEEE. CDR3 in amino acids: CASSLATAFGLADYEQYF. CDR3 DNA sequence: TGTGCCAGCAGCTTGGCTACTGCTTTCGGTCTAGCGGACTACGAGCAGTACTTC. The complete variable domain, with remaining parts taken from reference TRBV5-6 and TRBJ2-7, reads DAGVTQSPTHLIKTRGQQVTLRCSPKSGHDTVSWYQQALGQGPQFIFQYYEEEERQRGNFPDRFSGHQFPNYSSELNVNALLLGDSALYLCASSLATAFGLADYEQYFGPGTRLTVT.

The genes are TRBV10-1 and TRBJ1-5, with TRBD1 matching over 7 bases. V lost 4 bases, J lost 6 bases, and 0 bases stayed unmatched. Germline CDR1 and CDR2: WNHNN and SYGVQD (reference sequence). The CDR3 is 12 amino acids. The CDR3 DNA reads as TGCGCCAGCAGTGCAGGGGGTCAGCCCCAGCATTTT. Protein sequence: CASSAGGQPQHF.

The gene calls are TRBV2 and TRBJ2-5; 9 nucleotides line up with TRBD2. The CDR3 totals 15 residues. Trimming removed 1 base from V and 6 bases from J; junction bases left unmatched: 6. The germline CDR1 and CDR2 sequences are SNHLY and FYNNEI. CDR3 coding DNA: TGTGCCAGCAGTGAAGGGCCTAGCGGGGCGAAGACCCAGTACTTC. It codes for CASSEGPSGAKTQYF.

The CDR3 reads CASSLATGNEAFF. DNA for the CDR3: TGTGCCAGCAGCTTGGCAACAGGGAATGAAGCTTTCTTT. V gene TRBV5-6 combines with J gene TRBJ1-1; D might be TRBD1 (6 bases). V was trimmed by 0 bases and J by 7 bases, leaving 10 bases between them. Per germline, CDR1 SGHDT and CDR2 YYEEEE. This CDR3 has 13 amino acids.

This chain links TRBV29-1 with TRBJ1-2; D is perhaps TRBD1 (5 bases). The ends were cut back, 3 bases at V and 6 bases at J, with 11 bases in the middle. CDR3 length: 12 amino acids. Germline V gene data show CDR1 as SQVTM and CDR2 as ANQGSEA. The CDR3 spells CSVEVRVNGYTF. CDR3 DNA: TGCAGCGTTGAGGTCAGGGTAAATGGCTACACCTTC.

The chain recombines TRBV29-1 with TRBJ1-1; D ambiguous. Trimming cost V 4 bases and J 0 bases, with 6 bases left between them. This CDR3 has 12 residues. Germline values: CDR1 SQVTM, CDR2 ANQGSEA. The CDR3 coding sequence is TGCAGCGTTGTAGCTGTGAACACTGAAGCTTTCTTT. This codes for CSVVAVNTEAFF. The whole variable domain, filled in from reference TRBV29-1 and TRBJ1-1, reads SAVISQKPSRDICQRGTSLTIQCQVDSQVTMMFWYRQQPGQSLTLIATANQGSEATYESGFVIDKFPISRPNLTFSTLTVSNMSPEDSSIYLCSVVAVNTEAFFGQGTRLTVV.

CDR3 loop: CASSPNLAGAADTQYF. The DNA for the CDR3 is TGTGCCAGCAGTCCTAACCTAGCGGGAGCGGCAGATACGCAGTATTTT. The gene calls are TRBV3-1 (or the pseudogene TRBV3-2) and TRBJ2-3; 10 bases match TRBD2. This CDR3 is 16 amino acids long. Unmatched junction bases numbered 10, after V lost 6 bases and J lost 4 bases. Germline V CDR1 and CDR2: LGHDT, YNNKEL (reference sequence).

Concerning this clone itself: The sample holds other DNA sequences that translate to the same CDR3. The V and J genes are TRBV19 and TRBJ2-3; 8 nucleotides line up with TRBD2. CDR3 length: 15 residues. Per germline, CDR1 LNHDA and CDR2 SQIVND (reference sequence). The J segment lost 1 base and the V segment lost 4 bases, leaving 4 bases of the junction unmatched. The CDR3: CASSTLAGGTDTQYF. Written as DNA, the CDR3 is TGTGCCAGTAGTACCCTAGCGGGCGGCACAGATACGCAGTATTTT.